This is a list of T cell receptor beta chains from one sample in a study of Graves' ophthalmopathy and Graves' hyperthyroidism. One entry per CDR3 protein, called by TCRdb with MiXCR from the multiplex PCR reads. Among 360,000 or so distinct CDR3 sequences listed, around 16% were seen once. Input material: peripheral blood. Source of these receptors: a woman between 18 and 29 years old with Graves' ophthalmopathy. CDR3s include the opening cysteine and the closing phenylalanine or tryptophan. A D gene is named only where the DNA matches it firmly. Size is stated for part of the rows, as once, few or many counts, or as a class when the clone is expanded.

j_call	clone_size	d_call	v_call	cdr3_aa	cdr3_nt
TRBJ1-2	-	TRBD1	TRBV12-3/TRBV12-4	CASSPTGQGYRREGYTF	TGTGCCAGCAGTCCGACGGGACAGGGCTACCGCCGGGAGGGCTACACCTTC
TRBJ2-2	few	-	TRBV5-4	CASSLELVTITGELFF	TGTGCCAGCAGCTTGGAACTTGTGACTATCACCGGGGAGCTGTTTTTT
TRBJ1-3	few	TRBD1	TRBV10-1	CASNPRDRGSGNTIYF	TGCGCCAGCAACCCCCGGGACAGGGGTTCCGGAAACACCATATATTTT
TRBJ2-2	many	-	TRBV5-1	CASGQTNTGELFF	TGCGCCAGCGGACAGACGAACACCGGGGAGCTGTTTTTT
TRBJ1-1	-	-	TRBV6-1	CASSDQVEQNTEAFF	TGTGCCAGCAGTGACCAGGTGGAGCAGAACACTGAAGCTTTCTTT
TRBJ2-2	many	-	TRBV6-1	CASSEFDKGAELFF	TGTGCCAGCAGTGAATTCGATAAAGGCGCCGAGCTGTTTTTT
TRBJ2-2	many	TRBD1	TRBV20-1	CSAIATGWDTGELFF	TGCAGTGCTATAGCGACAGGGTGGGACACCGGGGAGCTGTTTTTT
TRBJ1-6	many	TRBD1	TRBV6-1	CASSPTVGTGFIPLHF	TGTGCCAGCAGCCCGACGGTTGGGACAGGCTTCATCCCCCTCCACTTT
TRBJ2-7	many	-	TRBV6-1	CASTERSLSSYEQYF	TGTGCCAGCACCGAGCGGTCCTTGAGCTCCTACGAGCAGTACTTC
TRBJ2-2	many	-	TRBV7-6	CASSLAISGELFF	TGTGCCAGCAGCTTAGCGATCAGCGGGGAGCTGTTTTTT
TRBJ2-5	many	TRBD2	TRBV2	CASSDLRAGLAEETQYF	TGTGCCAGCAGTGACCTACGCGCGGGACTAGCGGAAGAGACCCAGTACTTC
TRBJ1-5	-	-	TRBV6-1	CASRGATNQPQHF	TGTGCCAGCAGAGGGGCCACCAATCAGCCCCAGCATTTT
TRBJ1-1	many	TRBD1	TRBV19	CASSIIGTGSEAFF	TGTGCCAGTAGTATAATTGGGACAGGGAGTGAGGCTTTCTTT
TRBJ2-7	many	-	TRBV12-3/TRBV12-4	CASSLWEFYEQYF	TGTGCCAGCAGTTTGTGGGAGTTCTACGAGCAGTACTTC
TRBJ1-1	many	-	TRBV30	CAWRPPGKREAFF	TGTGCCTGGAGACCCCCGGGCAAACGTGAAGCTTTCTTT
TRBJ2-7	many	-	TRBV27	CASSGPGHTNEQYF	TGTGCCAGCAGTGGTCCAGGCCATACCAACGAGCAGTACTTC
TRBJ2-2	many	-	TRBV6-2/TRBV6-3	CASSYSSSGTSTGELFF	TGTGCCAGCAGTTACTCGAGTTCGGGAACCTCGACCGGGGAGCTGTTTTTT
TRBJ2-2	many	TRBD1	TRBV7-3	CASSSQQGAGTGELFF	TGTGCCAGCAGCTCCCAACAGGGGGCTGGGACCGGGGAGCTGTTTTTT
TRBJ1-1	many	-	TRBV12-3/TRBV12-4	CASSPRVFTEAFF	TGTGCCAGCAGCCCCAGGGTATTCACTGAAGCTTTCTTT
TRBJ2-7	many	TRBD1	TRBV30	CAWRTGTGTYEQYF	TGTGCCTGGAGGACCGGGACAGGGACCTACGAGCAGTACTTC
TRBJ2-4	many	-	TRBV6-2/TRBV6-3	CATQGSGSSGNIQYF	TGTGCCACCCAGGGGTCCGGGAGTTCGGGGAACATTCAGTACTTC
TRBJ2-2	many	TRBD1	TRBV9	CASSPTGTGRVGELFF	TGTGCCAGCAGCCCAACCGGGACAGGGAGGGTTGGGGAGCTGTTTTTT
TRBJ1-2	many	-	TRBV6-2/TRBV6-3	CASTSGLNYGYTF	TGTGCCAGCACGTCCGGACTTAACTATGGCTACACCTTC
TRBJ2-7	-	-	TRBV7-9	CASSKPPVTYEQYF	TGTGCCAGCAGCAAGCCCCCAGTTACCTACGAGCAGTACTTC
TRBJ2-7	few	-	TRBV15	CATSRETLPYEQYF	TGTGCCACCAGCAGAGAAACCCTTCCCTACGAGCAGTACTTC
TRBJ1-6	many	TRBD1	TRBV28	CASRGLDRDNSLLHF	TGTGCCAGCAGGGGACTGGACAGGGATAATTCACTCCTCCACTTT
TRBJ1-5	many	TRBD1	TRBV4-1	CASSQSPGGSYQPQHF	TGCGCCAGCAGCCAATCTCCAGGGGGCTCGTATCAGCCCCAGCATTTT
TRBJ1-3	many	-	TRBV30	CAGRGPDTIYF	TGTGCCGGCCGGGGGCCTGACACCATATATTTT
TRBJ2-4	-	-	TRBV12-3/TRBV12-4	CASSPRTASKNIQYF	TGTGCCAGCAGTCCCCGGACAGCCTCCAAAAACATTCAGTACTTC
TRBJ2-5	-	-	TRBV18	CASSGSRETQYF	TGTGCCAGCTCAGGGTCGAGAGAGACCCAGTACTTC
TRBJ2-7	many	-	TRBV6-2/TRBV6-3	CASSYSEDSYEQYF	TGTGCCAGCAGTTACTCAGAAGACAGTTACGAGCAGTACTTC
TRBJ1-5	-	-	TRBV19	CATDDRTNQPQHF	TGTGCCACCGACGACAGGACCAATCAGCCCCAGCATTTT
TRBJ2-2	many	-	TRBV7-2	CASSLVGDTGELFF	TGTGCCAGCAGCTTAGTTGGGGACACCGGGGAGCTGTTTTTT
TRBJ1-1	many	-	TRBV14	CASSQDSQAMNTEAFF	TGTGCCAGCAGCCAAGATAGCCAGGCAATGAACACTGAAGCTTTCTTT
TRBJ2-2	many	TRBD2	TRBV11-2	CASSPPGGAGTGELFF	TGTGCCAGCAGCCCGCCGGGGGGGGCGGGCACCGGGGAGCTGTTTTTT
TRBJ1-1	many	-	TRBV12-3/TRBV12-4	CAIKRMNTEAFF	TGTGCCATTAAACGGATGAACACTGAAGCTTTCTTT
TRBJ1-1	-	-	TRBV20-1	CSPAGGGEAFF	TGCAGTCCCGCCGGGGGCGGAGAAGCTTTCTTT
TRBJ2-5	many	-	TRBV7-2	CASSFRRGRQETQYF	TGTGCCAGCAGCTTCAGGCGGGGCAGGCAAGAGACCCAGTACTTC
TRBJ2-1	many	-	TRBV7-2	CASSLGTGGLGLRNEQFF	TGTGCCAGCAGCTTAGGCACAGGGGGACTAGGGCTAAGGAATGAGCAGTTCTTC
TRBJ1-1	many	-	TRBV12-3/TRBV12-4	CASSLILGGKMNTEAFF	TGTGCCAGCAGTTTGATTTTGGGTGGAAAGATGAACACTGAAGCTTTCTTT
TRBJ1-1	many	-	TRBV29-1	CSVVWGGFGEAFF	TGCAGCGTTGTATGGGGGGGCTTTGGTGAAGCTTTCTTT
TRBJ1-5	many	-	TRBV18	CASSEAYSNQPQHF	TGTGCCAGCTCAGAGGCGTATAGCAATCAGCCCCAGCATTTT
TRBJ2-2	many	TRBD2	TRBV7-3	CASSLRGSGGELFF	TGTGCCAGCAGCTTACGCGGGAGCGGCGGGGAGCTGTTTTTT
TRBJ1-1	many	-	TRBV30	CAWSVQAGAEAFF	TGTGCCTGGAGTGTACAGGCGGGCGCTGAGGCTTTCTTT